The rows below give T cell receptor beta chains drawn from one sample of a study of identical twins. One entry per CDR3 protein results from TCRdb running MiXCR on the 5' RACE reads. The repertoire holds 270,000 or so distinct CDR3 sequences, with about 8% as singletons. This sample also appeared in a second study, on yellow fever vaccine responses in identical twins.

The sequencing sample was made of CD8+ T cells sorted from blood. The source of these receptors is a young woman in good health. Each CDR3 is given with its conserved first and last residue. A D gene is named only where the DNA matches it firmly. Part of the rows lack a size; the others show once, few, many or a class for expanded clones.

J: TRBJ2-7; size: few; D: TRBD2; length: 12; V: TRBV20-1; CDR3: CSANGGGYEQYF; DNA: TGCAGTGCTAACGGGGGGGGGTACGAGCAGTACTTC
J: TRBJ2-7; size: many; D: NA; length: 13; V: TRBV5-6; CDR3: CASSPRVSYEQYF; DNA: TGTGCCAGCAGCCCGCGAGTCTCCTACGAGCAGTACTTC
J: TRBJ2-1; size: NA; D: NA; length: 15; V: TRBV4-3; CDR3: CASSQERIFYNEQFF; DNA: TGCGCCAGCAGCCAAGAAAGGATCTTCTACAATGAGCAGTTCTTC
J: TRBJ1-5; size: NA; D: NA; length: 15; V: TRBV30; CDR3: CAWSVAGYSNQPQHF; DNA: TGTGCCTGGAGTGTAGCGGGCTATAGCAATCAGCCCCAGCATTTT
J: TRBJ2-5; size: NA; D: NA; length: 21; V: TRBV29-1; CDR3: CSVVGYGSGTLPLGPEETQYF; DNA: TGCAGCGTTGTAGGGTATGGGTCGGGGACTCTCCCTCTGGGGCCCGAAGAGACCCAGTACTTC
J: TRBJ1-2; size: NA; D: NA; length: 14; V: TRBV27; CDR3: CASSPPGFYNGYTF; DNA: TGTGCCAGCAGTCCACCAGGGTTTTATAATGGCTACACCTTC
J: TRBJ2-1; size: few; D: NA; length: 16; V: TRBV4-3; CDR3: CASSQDFLVPANEQFF; DNA: TGCGCCAGCAGCCAAGATTTTCTGGTACCCGCCAATGAGCAGTTCTTC
J: TRBJ1-6; size: many; D: NA; length: 16; V: TRBV15; CDR3: CATSRDGGFNNSPLHF; DNA: TGTGCCACCAGCAGAGATGGCGGATTTAATAATTCACCCCTCCACTTT
J: TRBJ2-4; size: NA; D: NA; length: 12; V: TRBV20-1; CDR3: CSARRVKNIQYF; DNA: TGCAGTGCTAGACGGGTAAAAAACATTCAGTACTTC
J: TRBJ2-7; size: many; D: NA; length: 15; V: TRBV3-1; CDR3: CASSRCGSGYYEQYF; DNA: TGTGCCAGCAGCCGTTGTGGGAGCGGATACTACGAGCAGTACTTC
J: TRBJ2-4; size: few; D: NA; length: 16; V: TRBV28; CDR3: CAPSPQPSLAKNIQYF; DNA: TGTGCCCCCAGCCCTCAGCCATCACTAGCCAAAAACATTCAGTACTTC
J: TRBJ2-1; size: NA; D: TRBD2; length: 13; V: TRBV5-6; CDR3: CASSGTSWSEQFF; DNA: TGTGCCAGCAGCGGGACTAGTTGGTCTGAGCAGTTCTTC
J: TRBJ2-5; size: NA; D: NA; length: 13; V: TRBV4-2; CDR3: CASSREAGETQYF; DNA: TGTGCCAGCAGCCGAGAAGCGGGAGAGACCCAGTACTTC
J: TRBJ1-5; size: many; D: TRBD1; length: 15; V: TRBV9; CDR3: CASSVTGAGNQPQHF; DNA: TGTGCCAGCAGCGTCACAGGGGCAGGCAATCAGCCCCAGCATTTT
J: TRBJ2-2; size: NA; D: NA; length: 12; V: TRBV20-1; CDR3: CSASWYTGELFF; DNA: TGCAGTGCTAGCTGGTACACCGGGGAGCTGTTTTTT
J: TRBJ2-1; size: NA; D: NA; length: 17; V: TRBV15; CDR3: CATSRELVAAYYNEQFF; DNA: TGTGCCACCAGCAGAGAGCTTGTGGCGGCTTATTACAATGAGCAGTTCTTC
J: TRBJ2-2; size: many; D: NA; length: 13; V: TRBV4-2; CDR3: CASSQPNTGELFF; DNA: TGTGCCAGCAGCCAGCCAAACACCGGGGAGCTGTTTTTT
J: TRBJ2-7; size: NA; D: TRBD1; length: 14; V: TRBV20-1; CDR3: CSARDSQGAYEQYF; DNA: TGCAGTGCTAGAGACAGTCAGGGGGCCTACGAGCAGTACTTC
J: TRBJ2-3; size: many; D: NA; length: 13; V: TRBV10-3; CDR3: CAISESIKDTQYF; DNA: TGTGCCATCAGTGAGTCGATTAAAGATACGCAGTATTTT
J: TRBJ2-7; size: many; D: NA; length: 13; V: TRBV4-3; CDR3: CASSLYLSYEQYF; DNA: TGCGCCAGCAGCCTCTACTTATCCTACGAGCAGTACTTC
J: TRBJ2-1; size: many; D: TRBD2; length: 14; V: TRBV20-1; CDR3: CSARDGTTDFEQFF; DNA: TGCAGTGCTAGAGATGGGACTACCGATTTTGAGCAGTTCTTC
J: TRBJ2-7; size: few; D: TRBD2; length: 14; V: TRBV7-6; CDR3: CASSRLAGGGEQYF; DNA: TGTGCCAGCAGCAGACTAGCGGGAGGCGGCGAGCAGTACTTC
J: TRBJ2-2; size: many; D: NA; length: 13; V: TRBV12-3/TRBV12-4; CDR3: CASSSGTSGELFF; DNA: TGTGCCAGCAGTTCAGGGACATCCGGGGAGCTGTTTTTT
J: TRBJ2-5; size: many; D: TRBD2; length: 18; V: TRBV7-8; CDR3: CASSPRMGLAGEQETQYF; DNA: TGTGCCAGCAGCCCGCGGATGGGACTAGCGGGGGAACAAGAGACCCAGTACTTC
J: TRBJ2-1; size: few; D: NA; length: 15; V: TRBV5-6; CDR3: CASSLLAEYHNEQFF; DNA: TGTGCCAGCAGCTTGTTGGCAGAATATCACAATGAGCAGTTCTTC
J: TRBJ2-3; size: NA; D: TRBD2; length: 16; V: TRBV27; CDR3: CASSSPGLAVQDTQYF; DNA: TGTGCCAGCAGTAGCCCGGGACTAGCGGTTCAAGATACGCAGTATTTT
J: TRBJ2-4; size: many; D: NA; length: 13; V: TRBV12-3/TRBV12-4; CDR3: CASSSPGLDIQYF; DNA: TGTGCCAGCAGTTCTCCTGGTTTGGACATTCAGTACTTC
J: TRBJ2-3; size: NA; D: NA; length: 18; V: TRBV11-2; CDR3: CASSLVGRSREITDTQYF; DNA: TGTGCCAGCAGCTTAGTTGGCCGTTCTCGGGAGATCACAGATACGCAGTATTTT
J: TRBJ2-2; size: NA; D: NA; length: 16; V: TRBV9; CDR3: CASSVGTGGITGELFF; DNA: TGTGCCAGCAGCGTCGGTACGGGGGGCATCACCGGGGAGCTGTTTTTT
J: TRBJ2-4; size: many; D: NA; length: 13; V: TRBV5-1; CDR3: CASRRTDKNIQYF; DNA: TGCGCCAGCAGAAGGACAGATAAAAACATTCAGTACTTC
J: TRBJ1-1; size: few; D: NA; length: 14; V: TRBV7-9; CDR3: CASSPVQGRTEAFF; DNA: TGTGCCAGCAGCCCGGTACAGGGTAGGACTGAAGCTTTCTTT
J: TRBJ2-7; size: NA; D: TRBD2; length: 18; V: TRBV27; CDR3: CASSSLGLAGASSYEQYF; DNA: TGTGCCAGCAGTTCCTTGGGACTAGCGGGGGCCTCCTCCTACGAGCAGTACTTC
J: TRBJ2-1; size: many; D: TRBD2; length: 16; V: TRBV27; CDR3: CASSSVAGEFDNEQFF; DNA: TGTGCCAGCAGTTCCGTAGCGGGAGAATTTGACAATGAGCAGTTCTTC
J: TRBJ2-2; size: NA; D: NA; length: 13; V: TRBV20-1; CDR3: CGAGTTNTGELFF; DNA: TGCGGTGCTGGGACGACGAACACCGGGGAGCTGTTTTTT
J: TRBJ2-7; size: NA; D: TRBD1; length: 14; V: TRBV7-9; CDR3: CASSHRDSHYEQYF; DNA: TGTGCCAGCAGCCACCGGGACAGCCACTACGAGCAGTACTTC
J: TRBJ2-1; size: many; D: NA; length: 15; V: TRBV18; CDR3: CASSPPWDTNNEQFF; DNA: TGTGCCAGCTCACCACCGTGGGACACAAACAATGAGCAGTTCTTC
J: TRBJ2-3; size: many; D: NA; length: 14; V: TRBV9; CDR3: CASSVVGETDTQYF; DNA: TGTGCCAGCAGCGTAGTGGGGGAAACAGATACGCAGTATTTT
J: TRBJ2-1; size: many; D: TRBD2; length: 17; V: TRBV6-5; CDR3: CASSYSSGSALVGEQFF; DNA: TGTGCCAGCAGTTACTCTAGCGGGAGCGCCTTGGTTGGGGAGCAGTTCTTC
J: TRBJ2-1; size: NA; D: NA; length: 15; V: TRBV6-1; CDR3: CASSTSGYSYNEQFF; DNA: TGTGCCAGCAGTACCAGCGGATACTCCTACAATGAGCAGTTCTTC
J: TRBJ2-3; size: NA; D: TRBD1; length: 15; V: TRBV19; CDR3: CASSIVDRVYDTQYF; DNA: TGTGCCAGTAGTATTGTGGACAGGGTATATGATACGCAGTATTTT
J: TRBJ2-1; size: many; D: TRBD2; length: 15; V: TRBV29-1; CDR3: CSVGTPSGGAGEQFF; DNA: TGCAGCGTTGGGACCCCTAGCGGGGGGGCCGGTGAGCAGTTCTTC
J: TRBJ2-7; size: NA; D: NA; length: 14; V: TRBV6-1; CDR3: CASSEGLVIYEQYF; DNA: TGTGCCAGCAGTGAAGGTCTGGTTATTTACGAGCAGTACTTC
J: TRBJ2-1; size: NA; D: TRBD2; length: 16; V: TRBV4-1; CDR3: CASSQSPGGGYNEQFF; DNA: TGCGCCAGCAGCCAGTCCCCTGGGGGGGGGTACAATGAGCAGTTCTTC
J: TRBJ2-3; size: many; D: NA; length: 15; V: TRBV7-9; CDR3: CASSLEGGVKDTQYF; DNA: TGTGCCAGCAGCTTAGAAGGTGGGGTTAAGGATACGCAGTATTTT
J: TRBJ2-5; size: few; D: TRBD1; length: 15; V: TRBV20-1; CDR3: CSARSGQGWEETQYF; DNA: TGCAGTGCTAGATCTGGACAGGGATGGGAAGAGACCCAGTACTTC
J: TRBJ2-1; size: NA; D: TRBD2; length: 17; V: TRBV27; CDR3: CASSFLIGSGSYNEQFF; DNA: TGTGCCAGCAGTTTCCTCATAGGTAGCGGGAGCTACAATGAGCAGTTCTTC
J: TRBJ2-7; size: many; D: TRBD1; length: 16; V: TRBV29-1; CDR3: CSVLGFRDSPPYEQYF; DNA: TGCAGCGTTCTCGGATTCCGGGACAGCCCCCCCTACGAGCAGTACTTC
J: TRBJ2-3; size: few; D: NA; length: 15; V: TRBV11-1; CDR3: CASSFGSTSTDTQYF; DNA: TGTGCCAGCAGCTTTGGATCTACTAGCACAGATACGCAGTATTTT
J: TRBJ2-1; size: NA; D: NA; length: 13; V: TRBV20-1; CDR3: CSAPKDAYNEQFF; DNA: TGCAGTGCACCGAAGGACGCTTACAATGAGCAGTTCTTC
J: TRBJ2-1; size: NA; D: TRBD2; length: 17; V: TRBV12-3/TRBV12-4; CDR3: CASRPASGSSVGNEQFF; DNA: TGTGCCAGCAGGCCGGCTAGCGGATCTTCAGTAGGCAATGAGCAGTTCTTC
J: TRBJ2-7; size: many; D: NA; length: 11; V: TRBV29-1; CDR3: CSAGTAHEQYF; DNA: TGCAGCGCCGGAACCGCCCACGAGCAGTACTTC
J: TRBJ2-7; size: medium-sized; D: TRBD1; length: 14; V: TRBV9; CDR3: CASSVGQGTYEQYF; DNA: TGTGCCAGCAGCGTAGGACAGGGAACCTACGAGCAGTACTTC
J: TRBJ2-7; size: many; D: NA; length: 13; V: TRBV12-3/TRBV12-4; CDR3: CASRQQGTYEQYF; DNA: TGTGCCAGCAGACAGCAGGGAACCTACGAGCAGTACTTC
J: TRBJ2-1; size: NA; D: TRBD1; length: 14; V: TRBV7-2; CDR3: CASSPWDRYNEQFF; DNA: TGTGCCAGCAGCCCCTGGGACAGGTACAATGAGCAGTTCTTC
J: TRBJ2-7; size: few; D: TRBD1; length: 14; V: TRBV20-1; CDR3: CSALLRDRGYEQYF; DNA: TGCAGTGCTTTACTCCGGGACAGGGGTTACGAGCAGTACTTC
J: TRBJ2-1; size: NA; D: TRBD2; length: 16; V: TRBV7-9; CDR3: CASSPPGGSVSNEQFF; DNA: TGTGCCAGCAGCCCCCCCGGGGGGTCGGTTAGCAATGAGCAGTTCTTC
J: TRBJ2-7; size: NA; D: NA; length: 14; V: TRBV27; CDR3: CASSLRSQGYEQYF; DNA: TGTGCCAGCAGTTTAAGGTCCCAGGGCTACGAGCAGTACTTC
J: TRBJ2-1; size: NA; D: TRBD2; length: 17; V: TRBV20-1; CDR3: CSARIPSGGTVYNEQFF; DNA: TGCAGTGCTAGGATCCCTAGCGGGGGGACGGTATACAATGAGCAGTTCTTC
J: TRBJ2-3; size: many; D: NA; length: 15; V: TRBV9; CDR3: CASSVEVSRTDTQYF; DNA: TGTGCCAGCAGCGTGGAGGTCTCTCGTACAGATACGCAGTATTTT
J: TRBJ1-1; size: NA; D: NA; length: 15; V: TRBV19; CDR3: CASSIFGIGVTEAFF; DNA: TGTGCCAGTAGTATTTTCGGTATCGGGGTCACTGAAGCTTTCTTT